This record concerns one TCR beta chain sequence. Its antigen is unknown. Base-call qualities are not available, and no considerably larger clone is one nucleotide away. The CDR3 runs 13 amino acids, cysteine and phenylalanine included. Only the CDR3 DNA stays, 39 bases, in frame from base 1. V drops 4 bases and J drops 6 bases, leaving 9 bases in between. In the germline V gene, CDR1 corresponds to MNHEY and CDR2 to SVGAGI. This record comes from a study of T cell responses to AZD1222 COVID-19 vaccine (dated by TCRdb to the early 2020s). In terms of the full investigation: AZD1222 recipients whose second dose came at about 4 weeks and those whose second dose came at about 12 weeks were combined into one group, since spike-specific TCR depth and breadth did not differ between the two schedules. Trial participants were enrolled into age subgroups of 18-55, 56-69 and 70-plus years, which contained about 150, 27 and 61 TCR-sequenced participants, respectively. A total of over 230 trial participants underwent TCR sequencing, of whom 200 to 220 received two doses of AZD1222 and 26 received two doses of the MenACWY control vaccine.

The time point label, as the study defines it: baseline before first vaccination. Vaccinee samples were obtained from the UK trials COV001 and COV002, which included a single-blind randomized controlled phase 2/3 trial of AZD1222 (ChAdOx1 nCoV-19) in healthy adults. For TCRbeta chain sequencing, PBMC samples from trial participants were taken at day 0 and at day 28 after the second dose. The CDR3 regions of human TCRbeta chains were analyzed by immunosequencing. For the original study's pipeline: TCRs in the repertoires were compared against a reference library of SARS-CoV-2-specific TCRs that had been generated with the MIRA antigen-specificity platform. Breadth was defined as the fraction of unique TCRs that were SARS-CoV-2-associated. Depth was defined as the fraction of total T cells that were SARS-CoV-2-associated. Using the MIRA data, each spike-specific TCR was assigned both to the spike region to which the TCR was reactive and to a CD4 or CD8 class. Log10-transformed breadth and depth values were compared by one-way ANOVA with Sidak's multiple comparisons tests. The immuneACCESS repertoire file appears here via TCRdb, limited to in-frame rearrangements. These files lack a portion of the clones; in checked studies, under half of the deficit traces to unresolved V genes, and the cause of the others is not known. Clone size and the V and J calls come from that table; the DNA yielded D and trimming. Counted in this sample were around 150,000 clones; 90% to 95% of them appeared once. Roughly 1.2% of the sample lies in the top ten.

Points the paper makes about the study in general: Reportedly, almost half of the unique spike-specific TCRs recognized epitopes lying outside the regions that are mutated in the B.1.351 and B.1.1.7 variants. Conclusions about previously exposed vaccinees were limited because only a handful of AZD1222 recipients were SARS-CoV-2 seropositive at baseline. Because no day 14 peak-response samples were available, repertoires were characterized only after the peak T cell response. CD4 TCRs associated with the vaccine covered the entire spike protein, and the dominant responses were in regions 160-218 and 743-854. A significant rise in spike-specific TCR breadth and depth was observed after two AZD1222 doses relative to day 0 and relative to MenACWY recipients. The 56-69-year group was small, and its depth increase did not reach significance, likely because of low power. Participants were mostly white British, with more females than males. The authors suggested clonal diversity may have been underestimated.

The sequence was obtained from an adult in good health. The source material was peripheral blood, sampled on day 0 of AZD1222 vaccination. The chain employs TRBV6-5 and TRBJ2-2; the D gene is perhaps TRBD2, on 5 matching bases. CDR3 sequence: CASSLGGPGELFF. Read as DNA, the sequence is TGTGCCAGCAGTTTAGGAGGACCCGGGGAGCTGTTTTTT.